The table lists the clone carrying this T cell receptor (beta chain) with a few counts. The data originate from a study of early T cells in non-severe SARS-CoV-2 infection. The CDR3 loop spans 14 amino acids. Germline V lookup: CDR1 LGHNA, CDR2 YNFKEQ. The ends lost 2 bases at V and 5 bases at J; junction bases unmatched: 6. In TCRdb, the 5' RACE reads were re-called with MiXCR into one record per CDR3 protein. This sample has tens of thousands of distinct CDR3 sequences, with less than 15% found just once. Material: whole blood. The chain couples TRBV4-2 to TRBJ2-7; the match to TRBD1 covers 7 bases. The clonotype comes from an adult who was a healthcare worker with PCR-confirmed SARS-CoV-2 infection or an uninfected control (not recorded which). The CDR3 nucleotides read TGTGCCAGCAGCCAACCCGGGACAGTCCACGAGCAGTACTTC. Its translation: CASSQPGTVHEQYF.